This TCR beta chain stems from a study of Tregs in tolerant kidney transplant recipients. Points on this clone: Its antigen is unidentified. Distinct nucleotide sequences in the sample also encode this CDR3.

Study-level findings and limits: Expanding Tregs on activated donor B cells appeared to best identify donor-specific TCRbeta clones.

The CDR3 covers 12 residues. Germline V CDR1 and CDR2: MNHEY, SMNVEV (reference sequence). V lost 5 bases to trimming and J lost 5 bases, with 6 bases between them. The protocol was immunoSEQ multiplex PCR, while the TCRdb copy is restricted to in-frame clones and leaves out a portion. This sample has about 73,000 clones, with roughly 98% found just once. V is TRBV27 and J is TRBJ2-2; D ambiguous. This specimen consisted of CD4+ T cells from blood, obtained before the transplant. This receptor was obtained from a human donor who received a combined kidney and bone marrow transplant. The CDR3 protein is CASSILTGELFF. Written as DNA, the CDR3 is TGTGCCAGCAGTATTCTTACCGGGGAGCTGTTTTTT.